The 24 T cell receptor beta chains below come from one sample, sequenced in a study of shared clonotypes between healthy human individuals. TCRdb's copy holds only in-frame clones and misses some; the assay was immunoSEQ multiplex PCR. This sample yields roughly 1,100,000 clones, of which approximately 68% are seen a single time; roughly 1.5% belongs to the top ten. Sequencing input: memory CD4+ T cells sorted from blood. Noted subset: CD45RA-negative fraction. The receptor set was obtained from a man aged 18 to 29 in good health.

Concerning this clone: This CDR3 is also generated by other DNA sequences in the sample. The chain combines TRBV19 with TRBJ2-2; TRBD2 matches 10 bases. V shed 1 base and J 2 bases; nucleotides not matched to a gene: 1. This CDR3 has 16 residues. The germline gives CDR1 LNHDA, CDR2 SQIVND (reference sequence). CDR3 nucleotide sequence: TGTGCCAGTAGTATAGTAGCGGGGGGCAACACCGGGGAGCTGTTTTTT. This codes for CASSIVAGGNTGELFF.

This clone was counted at least ten times. Other DNA sequences in the same sample also yield this CDR3. The gene calls are TRBV5-4 and TRBJ1-5; no clear D gene. CDR3 length: 16 residues. The V gene's germline CDR1 is SGHNT and CDR2 YYREEE (reference sequence). Deletions cut 5 bases from V and 6 bases from J, with 21 bases between. The DNA for the CDR3 is TGTGCCAGCAGACCGGGTCGGCAGGTCGGCATTCAGCCCCAGCATTTT. Translation: CASRPGRQVGIQPQHF.

V usage is TRBV19 and J usage is TRBJ2-3; 9 bases fit TRBD1. The CDR3 consists of 15 residues. Trimming cost V 6 bases and J 5 bases; bases outside gene matches: 9. The germline gives CDR1 LNHDA, CDR2 SQIVND (reference sequence). In DNA, the CDR3 is TGTGCCAGTAGCCTGGGGACAGGGTTTGGAGATACGCAGTATTTT. Amino acid sequence: CASSLGTGFGDTQYF.

In the case of this clone: The same CDR3 is also encoded by other DNA sequences in this sample. This CDR3 is CASSLSTGLNQPQHF. DNA for the CDR3: TGTGCCAGCAGCCTCTCGACAGGACTCAATCAGCCCCAGCATTTT. This chain uses TRBV27 with TRBJ1-5, with a weak D call TRBD1 (6 bases). Trimming removed 6 bases from V and 3 bases from J, with 15 bases in between. This CDR3 is built from 15 residues. Per the germline V gene, CDR1 is MNHEY and CDR2 is SMNVEV (reference sequence).

This sequence joins TRBV4-2 and TRBJ2-7, with D unclear. Germline CDR1 is LGHNA and CDR2 is YNFKEQ. The CDR3 has 14 amino acids. The ends were cut back, 4 bases at V and 2 bases at J, with 12 bases in the middle. CDR3 bases: TGTGCCAGCAGCCCAACAGTGGCAGCCTACGAGCAGTACTTC. Amino acids: CASSPTVAAYEQYF.

V gene TRBV6-6 combines with J gene TRBJ1-1; tentatively, D is TRBD1 (5 bases). The V gene lost 0 bases and the J gene lost 6 bases, with 17 bases spanning the gap. The germline gives CDR1 MNHNY, CDR2 SVGAGI (reference sequence). The CDR3 runs to 16 residues. For the CDR3, the DNA is TGTGCCAGCAGTTACTCGATTGGAGCAGGGAGATCTGAAGCTTTCTTT. Translation gives CASSYSIGAGRSEAFF.

Of note for this clone: Different DNA sequences within this sample yield the same CDR3. This sequence joins TRBV5-1 and TRBJ2-7, with TRBD2 matching 11 bases. CDR3 length: 15 residues. CDR1 and CDR2 from the germline V gene are SGHRS and YFSETQ. Germline trimming cut 4 bases from V and 3 bases from J; bases unmatched to any gene: 6. DNA of the CDR3: TGCGCCAGCAGCCCCACTAGCGGGAGCTTCTACGAGCAGTACTTC. Protein: CASSPTSGSFYEQYF.

There are a few counts of this clone. V and J are TRBV5-6 and TRBJ2-7, with unresolved D. This CDR3 region has 12 residues. Germline assignment: CDR1 SGHDT and CDR2 YYEEEE. V lost 4 bases to trimming and J lost 6 bases, with 11 bases between them. Here the CDR3 reads CASSTLPGEQYF. Written as DNA, the CDR3 is TGTGCCAGCAGCACCCTTCCGGGCGAGCAGTACTTC. The full variable domain, rest sourced from reference TRBV5-6 and TRBJ2-7, is DAGVTQSPTHLIKTRGQQVTLRCSPKSGHDTVSWYQQALGQGPQFIFQYYEEEERQRGNFPDRFSGHQFPNYSSELNVNALLLGDSALYLCASSTLPGEQYFGPGTRLTVT.

This clone was seen a few times. The rearrangement links TRBV11-2 to TRBJ1-1, with no clear D. Trimming cost V 4 bases and J 4 bases, with 7 bases left between them. CDR3 length: 12 amino acids. Germline assignment: CDR1 SGHAT and CDR2 FQNNGV. The CDR3, as DNA: TGTGCCAGCAGCTCGGACGCCACTGAAGCTTTCTTT. Translating it yields CASSSDATEAFF.

The rearrangement links TRBV25-1 to TRBJ1-4, with D possibly TRBD1 on 6 matching bases. The ends were cut back, 3 bases at V and 1 base at J, with 9 bases in the middle. Germline CDR1 is MGHDK and CDR2 is SYGVNS. The CDR3 totals 15 residues. The CDR3 bases are TGTGCCAGCAGTGAGACAGGCCTAACTAATGAAAAACTGTTTTTT. Translation: CASSETGLTNEKLFF. Based on the CDR3 plus reference TRBV25-1 and TRBJ1-4, the full variable domain is EADIYQTPRYLVIGTGKKITLECSQTMGHDKMYWYQQDPGMELHLIHYSYGVNSTEKGDLSSESTVSRIRTEHFPLTLESARPSHTSQYLCASSETGLTNEKLFFGSGTQLSVL.

The chain is built from TRBV6-5 and TRBJ1-6; D perhaps matches TRBD1 (6 bases). This CDR3 comprises 16 residues. The germline gives CDR1 MNHEY, CDR2 SVGAGI. V gave up 2 bases and J gave up 8 bases, with 16 bases separating them. The CDR3 nucleotides read TGTGCCAGCAGTTACCTACAGGGTGCCAGTGATTCACCCCTCCACTTT. Translation: CASSYLQGASDSPLHF.

The V call is TRBV29-1, the J call TRBJ1-1; 9 positions match TRBD1. With V trimmed by 5 bases and J by 2 bases, 6 bases remained unmatched. The CDR3 runs 14 residues. CDR1 is SQVTM and CDR2 is ANQGSEA in the germline V gene. The CDR3 is CSVRQGDINTEAFF. The CDR3 DNA reads as TGCAGCGTTCGACAGGGGGACATTAACACTGAAGCTTTCTTT.

The rearrangement uses TRBV5-4 and TRBJ1-6; D gene uncertain. CDR1 and CDR2 (germline): SGHNT, YYREEE (reference sequence). CDR3 length: 17 amino acids. The ends were cut back, 0 bases at V and 0 bases at J, with 10 bases in the middle. The chain's CDR3 is CASSLAAISSYNSPLHF. The CDR3 DNA sequence: TGTGCCAGCAGCTTGGCCGCAATTAGCTCCTATAATTCACCCCTCCACTTT.

The V and J genes are TRBV7-8 and TRBJ1-4; D may be TRBD1 (5 bases). The CDR3 extends over 15 amino acids. In germline, CDR1 is SGHVS, CDR2 FQNEAQ. V was shortened by 5 bases and J by 2 bases, with 12 bases between the two germline ends. CDR3 residues: CASSPQGFTNEKLFF. The CDR3 DNA reads TGTGCCAGCAGCCCGCAGGGTTTTACTAATGAAAAACTGTTTTTT.

V gene TRBV2 combines with J gene TRBJ2-7; 15 bases map to TRBD2. This CDR3 spans 15 amino acids. Germline V gene data show CDR1 as SNHLY and CDR2 as FYNNEI. V gave up 8 bases and J gave up 3 bases; unmatched junction bases: 5. CDR3 sequence reads: CASLGLAGGYYEQYF. The CDR3 nucleotides are TGTGCCAGCCTGGGACTAGCGGGAGGTTACTACGAGCAGTACTTC.

This clone was seen just once. The chain is built from TRBV4-2 and TRBJ2-5; 8 positions agree with TRBD2. With V trimmed by 4 bases and J by 4 bases, 2 bases remained unmatched. Germline CDR1 LGHNA, CDR2 YNFKEQ. The CDR3 runs 13 residues. In DNA, the CDR3 is TGTGCCAGCAGCCTAAGCGGGGGAGAGACCCAGTACTTC. It specifies CASSLSGGETQYF.

The gene calls are TRBV6-6 and TRBJ2-2; 9 bases are a match to TRBD1. There are 13 residues in the CDR3. Unmatched junction bases numbered 2, after V lost 11 bases and J lost 1 base. Germline V lookup: CDR1 MNHNY, CDR2 SVGAGI (reference sequence). CDR3 nucleotide sequence: TGTGCCGGGGGACAGGGGAACACCGGGGAGCTGTTTTTT. It codes for CAGGQGNTGELFF.

Notes on this clone: The likely explanation is a read error, given a far larger clone one base away. Other nucleotide sequences in the sample specify the same CDR3. This chain links TRBV16 with TRBJ1-2, with 7 bases aligning to TRBD1. Germline loops: CDR1 KGHSY, CDR2 FQNENV. Losses at the gene ends were 5 bases for V and 2 bases for J; bases not matched to a gene: 2. CDR3 length: 13 residues. CDR3 protein: CASSLGQNYGYTF. For the CDR3, the DNA is TGTGCCAGCAGCTTGGGACAGAACTATGGCTACACCTTC.

The rearrangement uses TRBV28 and TRBJ2-7; TRBD1 might be the D (6 bases). The CDR3 spans 12 residues. Trimming stripped 7 bases from V and 3 bases from J, with 10 bases between. The germline V gene encodes CDR1 MDHEN and CDR2 SYDVKM. CDR3 bases: TGTGCCAGCATGACAGGTCTCTACGAGCAGTACTTC. The encoded protein is CASMTGLYEQYF.

V usage is TRBV5-1 and J usage is TRBJ2-1; 9 nucleotides align to TRBD1. The CDR3 spans 14 residues. Trimming at V came to 3 bases and at J to 10 bases, leaving 8 bases not matched to a gene. Germline V gene sequence: CDR1 SGHRS, CDR2 YFSETQ. The CDR3 DNA sequence: TGCGCCAGCAGCTACACGACAGGGGGGTACGAGCAGTTCTTC. Protein sequence: CASSYTTGGYEQFF.

The chain recombines TRBV2 with TRBJ1-4; D possibly corresponds to TRBD1 (6 bases). CDR1 and CDR2 from the germline V gene are SNHLY and FYNNEI. The CDR3 sequence is 13 residues long. V shed 6 bases and J shed 4 bases, with 9 bases lying between them. For the CDR3, the DNA is TGTGCCAGCAGAGGGGGGATTAATGAAAAACTGTTTTTT. Its protein is CASRGGINEKLFF.

The V and J genes are TRBV29-1 and TRBJ1-1; D ambiguous. CDR3 length: 12 amino acids. Looked up from germline, CDR1 is SQVTM and CDR2 is ANQGSEA. V dropped 7 bases and J dropped 3 bases, with 12 bases sitting between them. The CDR3 DNA reads TGCAGCGCGGAAAATGGGGACACTGAAGCTTTCTTT. The encoded protein is CSAENGDTEAFF.

The chain has TRBV7-8 and TRBJ2-2; 11 nucleotides align to TRBD2. Trimming took 3 bases from V and 6 from J; bases not matched to a gene: 9. The CDR3 runs 17 residues. Germline V gene lookup returns CDR1 SGHVS and CDR2 FQNEAQ. This CDR3 reads CASSLSHGTSGPGELFF. The CDR3 nucleotides are TGTGCCAGCAGCTTGAGCCACGGGACTAGCGGTCCCGGGGAGCTGTTTTTT.

The chain recombines TRBV6-5 with TRBJ2-1; weak D call: TRBD2 (7 bases). CDR1 and CDR2 (germline): MNHEY, SVGAGI. V was pared by 3 bases and J by 5 bases, with 11 bases between. The CDR3 contains 14 residues. The CDR3 is CASSYRGAHNEQFF. The CDR3 DNA follows: TGTGCCAGCAGTTATCGGGGGGCCCACAATGAGCAGTTCTTC.